This is a list of T cell receptor beta chains from one sample in a study of T cells in Graves' hyperthyroidism and ophthalmopathy. TCRdb reprocessed the multiplex PCR reads via MiXCR and lists one record per CDR3 protein. Of more than 300,000 distinct CDR3 sequences listed, approximately 14% were seen once; the top ten hold about 26%. The sample consisted of blood. Receptors originate from a woman in her 30s with Graves' hyperthyroidism. Both conserved end residues are trimmed from each CDR3. The order of the fields is J gene, V gene, clone size, CDR3 protein. Where a row states a size, it is once, few, many or the class of an expanded clone; other rows omit it.

J gene: TRBJ2-7; V gene: TRBV11-2; clone size: many; CDR3 protein: ASSSLAGGYEQY
J gene: TRBJ2-3; V gene: TRBV28; clone size: many; CDR3 protein: ASALGGSTDTQY
J gene: TRBJ2-7; V gene: TRBV28; clone size: -; CDR3 protein: ASSPYRGPRGEQY
J gene: TRBJ2-1; V gene: TRBV6-1; clone size: many; CDR3 protein: ASSPSEAGGYNEQF
J gene: TRBJ2-2; V gene: TRBV3-1; clone size: many; CDR3 protein: ASSQGLSGGRSTGELF
J gene: TRBJ2-1; V gene: TRBV7-2; clone size: many; CDR3 protein: ASSLAGPSGSYNEQF
J gene: TRBJ2-7; V gene: TRBV9; clone size: -; CDR3 protein: ASSQGKDTLPYEQY
J gene: TRBJ2-5; V gene: TRBV2; clone size: many; CDR3 protein: ASSPRSGSIETQY
J gene: TRBJ2-7; V gene: TRBV28; clone size: few; CDR3 protein: ASSLPPGVPSYEQY
J gene: TRBJ2-1; V gene: TRBV5-4; clone size: many; CDR3 protein: ASSLGGPSLNEQF
J gene: TRBJ2-5; V gene: TRBV10-1; clone size: -; CDR3 protein: ASSEGIAVTETQY
J gene: TRBJ2-3; V gene: TRBV2; clone size: many; CDR3 protein: AITGTSGINTDTQY
J gene: TRBJ2-4; V gene: TRBV3-1; clone size: few; CDR3 protein: ASSQTASLAKNIQY
J gene: TRBJ2-4; V gene: TRBV5-1; clone size: -; CDR3 protein: ASSPGQERNIQY
J gene: TRBJ2-1; V gene: TRBV28; clone size: many; CDR3 protein: ASSLLGGYNEQF
J gene: TRBJ1-5; V gene: TRBV2; clone size: many; CDR3 protein: ASRGGQGYQPQH
J gene: TRBJ2-5; V gene: TRBV7-9; clone size: few; CDR3 protein: ASSFQGIKETQY
J gene: TRBJ1-1; V gene: TRBV5-1; clone size: many; CDR3 protein: ASTSGTSDEAF
J gene: TRBJ2-5; V gene: TRBV20-1; clone size: many; CDR3 protein: SASGVETQY
J gene: TRBJ2-1; V gene: TRBV6-2/TRBV6-3; clone size: -; CDR3 protein: ASSHPRRGRPYNEQF
J gene: TRBJ2-7; V gene: TRBV29-1; clone size: many; CDR3 protein: SVLDSYEQY
J gene: TRBJ2-5; V gene: TRBV27; clone size: once; CDR3 protein: ASSLVPRGRGETQY
J gene: TRBJ2-3; V gene: TRBV10-3; clone size: few; CDR3 protein: AISTGQGGRDTQY
J gene: TRBJ1-2; V gene: TRBV28; clone size: -; CDR3 protein: ASLTTGTNNYGYT
J gene: TRBJ1-5; V gene: TRBV24-1; clone size: many; CDR3 protein: ATSEKGTDSNQPQH
J gene: TRBJ1-1; V gene: TRBV19; clone size: many; CDR3 protein: ASSTYRAANTEAF
J gene: TRBJ1-6; V gene: TRBV20-1; clone size: -; CDR3 protein: SARPPGQKYNSPLH
J gene: TRBJ2-5; V gene: TRBV5-5; clone size: -; CDR3 protein: ASSLVLAHQETQY
J gene: TRBJ2-1; V gene: TRBV3-1; clone size: few; CDR3 protein: ASSLSGSSHNEQF